The TCR beta chain under discussion was sequenced for a study of neoadjuvant anti-PD-1 for oral cavity cancer. The wider study: Patients without progression received a fourth nivolumab dose around day 43, then surgical resection on days 50-56. Study outcomes and limitations: Post-treatment tumors with larger preexisting clones showed more shrinkage. Each response group had just a few patients in TCR analyses.

In this sample, this clone is medium-sized. Its target is unknown. From germline, CDR1 is SGHTA and CDR2 FQGTGA. The CDR3 has 13 amino acids. V was trimmed by 1 base and J by 3 bases, leaving 7 bases between them. Measured with immunoSEQ multiplex PCR; TCRdb has only the in-frame clones, and not every one. The repertoire holds tens of thousands of clones, with 25% to 30% as singletons. Time point denoted: after neoadjuvant nivolumab, at surgical resection. Stage II-IVA oral cavity squamous cell carcinoma was new and untreated by systemic or radiation therapy. The specimen was tumor tissue, collected after nivolumab (anti-PD-1) treatment. This clonotype was obtained from a person between 35 and 79 years old with oral cavity squamous cell carcinoma. The chain carries TRBV7-3 and TRBJ2-7; D may correspond to TRBD1 or TRBD2 (5 bases each). The chain's CDR3 is CASSLSGGYEQYF. The CDR3 DNA reads TGTGCCAGCAGCTTAAGTGGGGGCTACGAGCAGTACTTC.